The 15 T cell receptor beta chains reported below all come from one sample, sequenced in a study of T cells after somatic rescue of genetic block. Produced via immunoSEQ multiplex PCR; TCRdb's table is partial and in-frame only. Altogether 50,000 to 60,000 clones are present, about 96% being singletons, with the ten largest covering approximately 0.077%. Material: peripheral blood mononuclear cells (PBMCs). These receptors were obtained from a child younger than two.

The CDR3 loop reads CASSSGTGIDEQYF. CDR3 DNA sequence: TGTGCCAGCTCATCCGGGACAGGGATCGACGAGCAGTACTTC. The chain has TRBV18 and TRBJ2-7, with TRBD1 matching 9 bases. CDR1 KGHSH and CDR2 LQKENI come from the germline V gene. This CDR3 contains 14 residues. Losses at the gene ends were 5 bases for V and 5 bases for J; bases not matched to a gene: 7.

In this sample, this clone turned up a few times. This chain connects TRBV6-5 to TRBJ1-4; D gene uncertain. Germline V CDR1 and CDR2: MNHEY, SVGAGI. This CDR3 is 11 amino acids long. The V gene lost 2 bases and the J gene lost 10 bases, with 5 bases spanning the gap. The chain's CDR3 is CASSYRGKLFF. The CDR3 nucleotides are TGTGCCAGCAGTTACCGAGGAAAACTGTTTTTT.

The chain is built from TRBV10-3 and TRBJ1-2, with D unclear. Germline V CDR1 and CDR2: ENHRY, SYGVKD. The CDR3 is made up of 14 amino acids. V was shortened by 0 bases and J by 3 bases, with 8 bases between the two germline ends. CDR3 protein: CAISESKGDYGYTF. The DNA of the CDR3 is TGTGCCATCAGTGAGTCGAAGGGAGACTATGGCTACACCTTC.

The DNA for the CDR3 is TGTGCCAGTAGTATAGACAGGGCCAATCAGCCCCAGCATTTT. Its translation is CASSIDRANQPQHF. The V call is TRBV19, the J call TRBJ1-5, with a tentative D call TRBD1 (5 bases). V was cut by 0 bases and J by 3 bases, with 6 bases left in between. Germline-derived CDR1 and CDR2 are LNHDA and SQIVND (reference sequence). This CDR3 has 14 residues. Full variable domain (missing parts from reference TRBV19 and TRBJ1-5): DGGITQSPKYLFRKEGQNVTLSCEQNLNHDAMYWYRQDPGQGLRLIYYSQIVNDFQKGDIAEGYSVSREKKESFPLTVTSAQKNPTAFYLCASSIDRANQPQHFGDGTRLSIL.

The chain links TRBV27 to TRBJ2-7; D unclear. The ends were cut back, 2 bases at V and 2 bases at J, with 7 bases in the middle. The CDR3 runs 13 residues. From germline, CDR1 is MNHEY and CDR2 SMNVEV (reference sequence). The CDR3 DNA is TGTGCCAGCAGTTTAGCCAAAACCTACGAGCAGTACTTC. Translation gives CASSLAKTYEQYF.

The chain carries TRBV19 and TRBJ2-3; possible D gene TRBD2, 6 bases. Germline lookup yields CDR1 LNHDA and CDR2 SQIVND (reference sequence). V lost 5 bases and J 7 bases, leaving 16 bases between the germline ends. This CDR3 has 14 residues. For the CDR3, the DNA is TGTGCCAGTAGTGAGGCGGGACTGTGGAATACGCAGTATTTT. Translated, it gives CASSEAGLWNTQYF.

This clone appeared a single time. This chain uses TRBV4-2 with TRBJ2-1; D is uncertain. The ends were cut back, 4 bases at V and 9 bases at J, with 10 bases in the middle. Looked up from germline, CDR1 is LGHNA and CDR2 is YNFKEQ. The CDR3 is 12 residues long. The CDR3 region has the DNA TGTGCCAGCAGCCGGGATTTTTTTGAGCAGTTCTTC. This encodes CASSRDFFEQFF.

The count of this clone is one. This sequence joins TRBV19 and TRBJ2-1, with 7 bases aligning to TRBD2. V lost 3 bases, J lost 1 base, and 3 bases stayed unmatched. The CDR3 length is 15 residues. CDR1 is LNHDA, CDR2 SQIVND, per germline (reference sequence). This chain's CDR3 is CASSIWRESYNEQFF. CDR3 DNA sequence: TGTGCCAGTAGTATCTGGCGGGAGTCCTACAATGAGCAGTTCTTC.

For the CDR3, the DNA is TGTGCCAGCAGCTTATCCCAGCTCAGCTCCTACAATGAGCAGTTCTTC. The encoded protein is CASSLSQLSSYNEQFF. The chain has TRBV7-6 and TRBJ2-1; D uncertain. The germline V and J ends were trimmed by 2 bases and 0 bases, with 11 bases remaining between them. The germline V gene encodes CDR1 SGHVS and CDR2 FNYEAQ. The CDR3 covers 16 residues.

This chain joins TRBV6-5 and TRBJ2-7; no clear D. V lost 5 bases, J lost 0 bases, and 11 bases lay in between. Germline values: CDR1 MNHEY, CDR2 SVGAGI. The CDR3 contains 14 residues. CDR3 loop: CASSPSTPSYEQYF. Here the CDR3 DNA reads TGTGCCAGCAGTCCTTCGACTCCCTCCTACGAGCAGTACTTC.

This chain connects TRBV28 to TRBJ2-7, with 10 positions matching TRBD2. This CDR3 is 14 amino acids long. With 6 bases clipped from V and 2 bases from J, the junction kept 4 bases outside the gene matches. Germline CDR1 MDHEN, CDR2 SYDVKM. The CDR3 protein is CASRDLAGAYEQYF. CDR3 DNA: TGTGCCAGCAGAGATCTAGCGGGAGCCTACGAGCAGTACTTC.

The chain employs TRBV19 and TRBJ2-1; 11 bases are shared with TRBD2. Germline V lookup: CDR1 LNHDA, CDR2 SQIVND (reference sequence). V lost 5 bases to trimming and J lost 4 bases; unmatched junction nucleotides: 1. CDR3 length: 14 residues. CDR3 coding DNA: TGTGCCAGTAGTGGGACTAGCGGTTACAATGAGCAGTTCTTC. This gives the protein CASSGTSGYNEQFF.

This chain joins TRBV30 and TRBJ2-7; D is perhaps TRBD1 (6 bases). Germline loops: CDR1 GTSNPN, CDR2 SVGIG (reference sequence). The V end lost 0 bases, the J end lost 6 bases, and 6 bases lay between the germline ends. The CDR3 is 11 residues long. The CDR3 spells CAWSVGGEQYF. The CDR3 DNA reads as TGTGCCTGGAGTGTAGGGGGCGAGCAGTACTTC.

This rearrangement joins TRBV28 to TRBJ1-2; 7 bases are shared with TRBD1. Per the germline V gene, CDR1 is MDHEN and CDR2 is SYDVKM. This CDR3 spans 12 amino acids. With V trimmed by 2 bases and J by 7 bases, 1 base remained unmatched. CDR3: CASSLTGVGYTF. The DNA for the CDR3 is TGTGCCAGCAGTTTAACAGGGGTTGGCTACACCTTC.

This clone was found once. This rearrangement joins TRBV14 to TRBJ2-2; D perhaps matches TRBD2 (6 bases). Germline lookup yields CDR1 SGHDN and CDR2 FVKESK. The CDR3 covers 14 residues. V gave up 0 bases and J gave up 6 bases, with 8 bases separating them. CDR3 in amino acids: CASSQDTSPGELFF. In DNA, the CDR3 is TGTGCCAGCAGCCAAGATACTAGCCCCGGGGAGCTGTTTTTT.